The rows below give T cell receptor beta chains drawn from one sample of a study of neurological immune-mediated disorders. TCRdb passed the 5' RACE reads through MiXCR, listing each CDR3 protein once. The sample contains 87,000 or so distinct CDR3 sequences, 3.5% to 4% of which appear only once. The sample was PBMCs. All receptors come from a woman aged 18-30 years with multiple sclerosis. Both conserved end residues are part of each CDR3. The order of the fields is V gene, clone size, J gene, D gene, CDR3 DNA, CDR3 protein. The D gene is left open where the match is weak. Clone sizes are given selectively: once, few, many, or a class where the clone is expanded.

TRBV5-1	many	TRBJ2-5	NA	TGCGCCAGCAGCTTGGCGGGATCGGGGGAGACCCAGTACTTC	CASSLAGSGETQYF
TRBV6-5	many	TRBJ1-3	NA	TGTGCCTCCGCGGGGGGAAACACCATATATTTT	CASAGGNTIYF
TRBV28	many	TRBJ2-7	NA	TGTGCCAGCAGTTTGGATGGGCACGAGCAGTACTTC	CASSLDGHEQYF
TRBV9	many	TRBJ1-2	TRBD1	TGTGCCAGCAGCTTGGGGACAGGGAGGATCTTCTATGGCTACACCTTC	CASSLGTGRIFYGYTF
TRBV5-6	many	TRBJ2-7	NA	TGTGCCAGCAGGTTGGTAGAGGCTACGAGCTCCTACGAGCAGTACTTC	CASRLVEATSSYEQYF
TRBV28	many	TRBJ2-7	NA	TGTGCCAGCAGTTTTGGGACCGGGACTCAGGATTGGGACTACGAGCAGTACTTC	CASSFGTGTQDWDYEQYF
TRBV7-9	many	TRBJ1-1	NA	TGTGCCAGCAGCTTCTCTTTTCTGAACACTGAAGCTTTCTTT	CASSFSFLNTEAFF
TRBV4-3	many	TRBJ2-7	NA	TGCGCCAGCAGCCAACAGGCCGACTACGAGCAGTACTTC	CASSQQADYEQYF
TRBV5-1	many	TRBJ2-2	TRBD2	TGCGCCAGCAGCTTCAGCGGGGGACCCAACACCGGGGAGCTGTTTTTT	CASSFSGGPNTGELFF
TRBV7-9	many	TRBJ1-2	NA	TGTGCCAGCAGCTTAGTGGTTGGGGCGACTGGCTACACCTTC	CASSLVVGATGYTF
TRBV2	many	TRBJ2-3	NA	TGTGCCAGCAGTTTGAGGGTCAGCACAGATACGCAGTATTTT	CASSLRVSTDTQYF
TRBV5-1	many	TRBJ2-3	NA	TGCGCCAGCAGCGATGGACTTAGCACAGATACGCAGTATTTT	CASSDGLSTDTQYF
TRBV3-1	few	TRBJ2-2	TRBD1	TGTGCCAGCAGCCGCAACAGGGGGACGGGGACCGGGGAGCTGTTTTTT	CASSRNRGTGTGELFF
TRBV7-2	many	TRBJ2-1	TRBD1	TGTGCCAGCAGCACACGACCCCGGGACAGGGGGGCAAATGAGCAGTTCTTC	CASSTRPRDRGANEQFF
TRBV6-1	many	TRBJ1-5	NA	TGTGCCAGCAGTGAATTCCGGGCCAGCAATCAGCCCCAGCATTTT	CASSEFRASNQPQHF
TRBV3-1	many	TRBJ2-3	TRBD2	TGTGCCAGCAGCCAAAATTATCGGCGGGAGAGGGATACGCAGTATTTT	CASSQNYRRERDTQYF
TRBV20-1	many	TRBJ2-7	TRBD2	TGCAGTGCGGGACTAGCGGGAGGGAACTACGAGCAGTACTTC	CSAGLAGGNYEQYF
TRBV4-1	many	TRBJ1-4	TRBD1	TGCGCCAGCAGCCAACCACCCGGGACAGATGAAAAACTGTTTTTT	CASSQPPGTDEKLFF
TRBV12-3/TRBV12-4	NA	TRBJ1-3	NA	TGCGCCAGCCTTCAGCGGGGATTTGGAAACACCATATATTTT	CASLQRGFGNTIYF
TRBV2	many	TRBJ2-7	TRBD2	TGTGCCAGCAGTGGACTAGCGGGGGAATACGAGCAGTACTTC	CASSGLAGEYEQYF
TRBV20-1	many	TRBJ2-1	TRBD2	TGCAGTGCTAGGGGTGGTCGGGAGGGCTCCTACAATGAGCAGTTCTTC	CSARGGREGSYNEQFF
TRBV5-6	many	TRBJ1-1	NA	TGTGCCAGCAGCTTCCTACAGGGAGCTGAAGCTTTCTTT	CASSFLQGAEAFF
TRBV10-3	many	TRBJ1-1	TRBD1	TGTGCCATCAGTGAGGCGTACAGGGGCCTAACGAACACTGAAGCTTTCTTT	CAISEAYRGLTNTEAFF
TRBV12-3/TRBV12-4	many	TRBJ2-1	TRBD2	TGTGCCAGCAGTGGCGGACTAGCGCAGTTCTTC	CASSGGLAQFF
TRBV5-4	many	TRBJ2-3	NA	TGTGCCAGCAGCCCTGAGCAGTTCACAGATACGCAGTATTTT	CASSPEQFTDTQYF
TRBV5-1	many	TRBJ1-2	NA	TGCGCCAGCAGCTCCCCGACTGGGGAAGAGGGCTACACCTTC	CASSSPTGEEGYTF
TRBV20-1	many	TRBJ1-1	TRBD1	TGCAGTGCTTTGGGACAGGGTGCCACTGAAGCTTTCTTT	CSALGQGATEAFF
TRBV7-2	many	TRBJ1-2	NA	TGTGCCAGCAGCTTAGATTCGGGAAAGAACTATGGCTACACCTTC	CASSLDSGKNYGYTF
TRBV19	NA	TRBJ1-2	TRBD1	TGTGCCAGTAGTTTCCCGACAGGGTCCTATGGCTACACCTTC	CASSFPTGSYGYTF
TRBV5-1	many	TRBJ2-2	TRBD1	TGCGCCAGCAGGAGGGGACAGGGGGACACCGGGGAGCTGTTTTTT	CASRRGQGDTGELFF
TRBV7-9	many	TRBJ2-3	NA	TGTGCCAGCACCGACGAGGGGTCAGCTAGCACAGATACGCAGTATTTT	CASTDEGSASTDTQYF
TRBV27	many	TRBJ2-7	TRBD2	TGTGCCAGCGGATTAGCGGGAGGCTACGAGCAGTACTTC	CASGLAGGYEQYF
TRBV7-2	many	TRBJ2-1	TRBD2	TGTGCCAGCAGCTCAAGATGGCTAGCGGGAGGTGGTGAGCAGTTCTTC	CASSSRWLAGGGEQFF
TRBV12-3/TRBV12-4	many	TRBJ1-2	TRBD1	TGTGCCAGCAGTCCGGGACAGGGGGAGTATGGCTACACCTTC	CASSPGQGEYGYTF